The 17 T cell receptor beta chains presented below share a single source sample, sequenced in a study of blood T cell repertoires in COVID-19. Sequencing was performed with immunoSEQ multiplex PCR; in TCRdb, only in-frame clones are kept and a portion is missing. The table lists under 95,000 clones, approximately 86% of them singletons. Sequencing input: peripheral blood. Every receptor here comes from a woman older than 75 with acute or convalescent COVID-19.

Concerning this clone: Other DNA sequences in the sample encode the same CDR3. The chain carries TRBV28 and TRBJ1-2, with a tentative D call TRBD1 (6 bases). CDR1 and CDR2 from the germline V gene are MDHEN and SYDVKM. The V and J ends lost 2 bases and 2 bases respectively, with 6 bases between them. The CDR3 runs to 13 residues. CDR3 amino acids: CASSLDRNYGYTF. The CDR3 DNA follows: TGTGCCAGCAGTTTAGACAGGAACTATGGCTACACCTTC.

This chain connects TRBV10-3 to TRBJ2-7, with 16 bases fitting TRBD2. Germline CDR1 is ENHRY and CDR2 is SYGVKD. The CDR3 runs 18 residues. Trimming at V came to 8 bases and at J to 2 bases, leaving 12 bases not matched to a gene. The CDR3 protein is CAIDKGTSGGDSAYEQYF. The DNA of the CDR3 is TGTGCCATCGATAAAGGGACTAGCGGGGGGGATTCCGCCTACGAGCAGTACTTC.

The chain carries TRBV3-1 (or the pseudogene TRBV3-2) and TRBJ2-7; D is unresolved. Germline CDR1 reads LGHDT; CDR2 reads YNNKEL (reference sequence). Trimming pared 3 bases from V and 1 base from J, leaving 10 bases between. CDR3 size: 14 residues. In DNA form, the CDR3 reads TGTGCCAGCAGCCAGGGCTCTTGGTCCTACGAGCAGTACTTC. Translation gives CASSQGSWSYEQYF.

The chain couples TRBV18 to TRBJ1-1; 7 nucleotides line up with TRBD1. CDR3 length equals 13 residues. Germline trimming cut 2 bases from V and 8 bases from J; bases unmatched to any gene: 5. Germline-derived CDR1 and CDR2 are KGHSH and LQKENI. CDR3 sequence reads: CASSPIRDSEAFF. The CDR3 nucleotides are TGTGCCAGCTCACCAATCAGGGACAGCGAAGCTTTCTTT.

The rearrangement links TRBV4-2 to TRBJ2-2; 8 bases map to TRBD2. CDR1 and CDR2 (germline): LGHNA, YNFKEQ. V was clipped by 4 bases and J by 2 bases; unmatched bases: 6. This CDR3 comprises 16 residues. CDR3 DNA: TGTGCCAGCAGCCTACGAGCGGGGGTCAACACCGGGGAGCTGTTTTTT. As protein: CASSLRAGVNTGELFF.

This clone was seen more than once but under ten times. The chain employs TRBV11-3 and TRBJ2-2; TRBD1 aligns across 7 bases. Per germline, CDR1 SGHNT and CDR2 YENEEA. The CDR3 consists of 15 residues. V was clipped by 5 bases and J by 5 bases; unmatched bases: 8. For the CDR3, the DNA is TGTGCCAGCAGCGCAGGGGACAGCTATACCGGGGAGCTGTTTTTT. It is translated as CASSAGDSYTGELFF.

The genes are TRBV7-2 and TRBJ2-1; D possibly corresponds to TRBD2 (6 bases). There are 14 residues in the CDR3. V lost 4 bases to trimming and J lost 5 bases, with 12 bases between them. Germline values: CDR1 SGHTA, CDR2 FQGNSA. The CDR3 DNA is TGTGCCAGCAGCTACTCCGGGGGAAACAATGAGCAGTTCTTC. It yields the protein CASSYSGGNNEQFF.

The gene calls are TRBV18 and TRBJ1-5; D is possibly TRBD1 (6 bases). The germline V and J ends were trimmed by 3 bases and 4 bases, with 7 bases remaining between them. Germline-derived CDR1 and CDR2 are KGHSH and LQKENI. CDR3 size: 13 residues. The DNA for the CDR3 is TGTGCCAGCTCACCGGACAGAAATCAGCCCCAGCATTTT. Translating it yields CASSPDRNQPQHF.

This sequence joins TRBV19 and TRBJ1-4; perhaps TRBD1 as D (6 bases). Trimming pared 3 bases from V and 7 bases from J, leaving 15 bases between. This CDR3 has 15 residues. Germline CDR1 reads LNHDA; CDR2 reads SQIVND (reference sequence). The DNA of the CDR3 is TGTGCCAGTAGTATCTACGGGGGGCAGGGTGAAAAACTGTTTTTT. Amino acids: CASSIYGGQGEKLFF.

This clone was picked up a small number of times. The chain links TRBV9 to TRBJ2-1; 7 bases agree with TRBD1. With V trimmed by 4 bases and J by 3 bases, 1 base remained unmatched. Per the germline V gene, CDR1 is SGDLS and CDR2 is YYNGEE. The CDR3 loop spans 13 amino acids. This chain's CDR3 is CASSYRGYNEQFF. The CDR3 nucleotides are TGTGCCAGCAGCTACAGGGGCTACAATGAGCAGTTCTTC.

This chain uses TRBV5-1 with TRBJ1-1; a weak D match, TRBD1 (6 bases). The CDR3 extends over 12 amino acids. Between the trimmed V and J ends, which lost 7 bases and 4 bases, there was a span of 11 bases. CDR1 SGHRS and CDR2 YFSETQ come from the germline V gene. The CDR3 protein is CASGRGATEAFF. The CDR3, as DNA: TGCGCCAGCGGACGGGGGGCCACTGAAGCTTTCTTT.

The chain carries TRBV6-1 and TRBJ2-3, with 8 bases fitting TRBD2. CDR1 and CDR2 from the germline V gene are MNHNS and SASEGT. This CDR3 comprises 15 residues. The V and J ends lost 3 bases and 6 bases, in that order; junction bases with no gene match: 8. As DNA, the CDR3 is TGTGCCAGCAGTGAGTCGGGGGGGCTCTGGGATACGCAGTATTTT. Translation gives CASSESGGLWDTQYF.

The chain has TRBV7-2 and TRBJ1-6, with no clear D. The CDR3 spans 19 residues. Germline values: CDR1 SGHTA, CDR2 FQGNSA. Trimming left V 3 bases short and J 0 bases short, with 18 bases between. The CDR3 protein is CASSFQRSRGSSYNSPLHF. DNA of the CDR3: TGTGCCAGCAGCTTCCAGCGATCTCGGGGAAGCTCCTATAATTCACCCCTCCACTTT.

The genes are TRBV4-1 and TRBJ1-2; the match to TRBD1 covers 9 bases. This CDR3 contains 15 residues. The V gene end was trimmed by 6 bases and the J gene end by 2 bases; junction bases not matched to a gene: 7. Per the germline V gene, CDR1 is MGHRA and CDR2 is YSYEKL. The CDR3 region is CASSSTGGLNYGYTF. The CDR3 coding sequence is TGCGCCAGCAGTTCTACAGGGGGCCTAAACTATGGCTACACCTTC.

The V gene is TRBV27, the J gene TRBJ1-2; maybe TRBD1 (5 bases). The germline V gene encodes CDR1 MNHEY and CDR2 SMNVEV (reference sequence). There are 15 residues in the CDR3. V gave up 0 bases and J gave up 2 bases, with 10 bases separating them. The DNA for the CDR3 is TGTGCCAGCAGTTTATCGGGGCAGCTCAACTATGGCTACACCTTC. Its protein product is CASSLSGQLNYGYTF.

This clone was found once. J is TRBJ1-6 and V is TRBV27, with 12 bases aligning to TRBD1. The CDR3 is 14 residues long. Germline-derived CDR1 and CDR2 are MNHEY and SMNVEV (reference sequence). V was clipped by 6 bases and J by 9 bases; unmatched bases: 3. This CDR3 is CASRGDRGLSPLHF. The CDR3 DNA sequence: TGTGCCAGCAGGGGGGACAGGGGGCTTTCACCCCTCCACTTT.

This clone turned up a few times. DNA for the CDR3: TGCGCCAGCAGCCCGGGACACTCTAACACTGAAGCTTTCTTT. This codes for CASSPGHSNTEAFF. The chain has TRBV5-1 and TRBJ1-1, with TRBD1 as a possible D gene (6 bases). The CDR3 runs to 14 residues. With 4 bases removed from V and 2 bases from J, the gap between germline ends came to 12 bases. The V gene's germline CDR1 is SGHRS and CDR2 YFSETQ.